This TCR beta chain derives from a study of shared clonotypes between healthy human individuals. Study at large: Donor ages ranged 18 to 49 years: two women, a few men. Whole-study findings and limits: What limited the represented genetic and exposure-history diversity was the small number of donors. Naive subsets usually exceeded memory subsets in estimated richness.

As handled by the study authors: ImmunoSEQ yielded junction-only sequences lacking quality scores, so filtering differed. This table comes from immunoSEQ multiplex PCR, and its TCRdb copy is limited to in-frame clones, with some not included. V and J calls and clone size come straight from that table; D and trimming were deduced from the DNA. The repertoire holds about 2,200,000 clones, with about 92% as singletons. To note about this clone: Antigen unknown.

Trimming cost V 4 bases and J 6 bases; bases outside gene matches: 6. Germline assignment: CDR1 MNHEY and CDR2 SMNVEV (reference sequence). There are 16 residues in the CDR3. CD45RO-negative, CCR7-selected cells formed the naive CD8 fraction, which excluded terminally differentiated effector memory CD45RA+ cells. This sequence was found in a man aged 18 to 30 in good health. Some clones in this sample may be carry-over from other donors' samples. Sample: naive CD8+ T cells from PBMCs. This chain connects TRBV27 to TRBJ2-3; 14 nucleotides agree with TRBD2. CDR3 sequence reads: CASSSGLAGARDTQYF. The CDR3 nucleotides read TGTGCCAGCAGTTCGGGACTAGCGGGAGCTCGGGATACGCAGTATTTT.